This T cell receptor (beta chain) was sequenced in a study of OX40 agonist ivuxolimab in advanced cancers. Study at large: A male proportion of 70% to 90% was recorded, with mean age about 60 years and range about 23 to 80. Approximately 40% of patients had received prior checkpoint inhibitor therapy. Study-level results: At 0.1 to 3.0 mg/kg and by week 6, clonal expansion occurred in CD4+ and CD8+ blood T cells.

With respect to this clone: Its antigen is not identified.

The CDR3 extends over 11 amino acids. The ends were cut back, 5 bases at V and 2 bases at J, with 3 bases in the middle. Germline V CDR1 and CDR2: ENHRY, SYGVKD. Generated by immunoSEQ multiplex PCR, the TCRdb table keeps only in-frame clones and is missing some. This sample has roughly 90,000 clones; roughly 85% occur once, and the top ten carry 0.2% to 0.25%. The chain joins TRBV10-3 to TRBJ2-5, with D hard to call. Here the sequenced sample was CD4+ or CD8+ T cells sorted from blood, taken in a trial of the OX40 agonist ivuxolimab. This clonotype was sampled from an adult with an advanced solid tumor such as melanoma, head and neck, liver or kidney cancer. CDR3 loop: CAISSQETQYF. CDR3 bases: TGTGCCATCAGTTCTCAAGAGACCCAGTACTTC.